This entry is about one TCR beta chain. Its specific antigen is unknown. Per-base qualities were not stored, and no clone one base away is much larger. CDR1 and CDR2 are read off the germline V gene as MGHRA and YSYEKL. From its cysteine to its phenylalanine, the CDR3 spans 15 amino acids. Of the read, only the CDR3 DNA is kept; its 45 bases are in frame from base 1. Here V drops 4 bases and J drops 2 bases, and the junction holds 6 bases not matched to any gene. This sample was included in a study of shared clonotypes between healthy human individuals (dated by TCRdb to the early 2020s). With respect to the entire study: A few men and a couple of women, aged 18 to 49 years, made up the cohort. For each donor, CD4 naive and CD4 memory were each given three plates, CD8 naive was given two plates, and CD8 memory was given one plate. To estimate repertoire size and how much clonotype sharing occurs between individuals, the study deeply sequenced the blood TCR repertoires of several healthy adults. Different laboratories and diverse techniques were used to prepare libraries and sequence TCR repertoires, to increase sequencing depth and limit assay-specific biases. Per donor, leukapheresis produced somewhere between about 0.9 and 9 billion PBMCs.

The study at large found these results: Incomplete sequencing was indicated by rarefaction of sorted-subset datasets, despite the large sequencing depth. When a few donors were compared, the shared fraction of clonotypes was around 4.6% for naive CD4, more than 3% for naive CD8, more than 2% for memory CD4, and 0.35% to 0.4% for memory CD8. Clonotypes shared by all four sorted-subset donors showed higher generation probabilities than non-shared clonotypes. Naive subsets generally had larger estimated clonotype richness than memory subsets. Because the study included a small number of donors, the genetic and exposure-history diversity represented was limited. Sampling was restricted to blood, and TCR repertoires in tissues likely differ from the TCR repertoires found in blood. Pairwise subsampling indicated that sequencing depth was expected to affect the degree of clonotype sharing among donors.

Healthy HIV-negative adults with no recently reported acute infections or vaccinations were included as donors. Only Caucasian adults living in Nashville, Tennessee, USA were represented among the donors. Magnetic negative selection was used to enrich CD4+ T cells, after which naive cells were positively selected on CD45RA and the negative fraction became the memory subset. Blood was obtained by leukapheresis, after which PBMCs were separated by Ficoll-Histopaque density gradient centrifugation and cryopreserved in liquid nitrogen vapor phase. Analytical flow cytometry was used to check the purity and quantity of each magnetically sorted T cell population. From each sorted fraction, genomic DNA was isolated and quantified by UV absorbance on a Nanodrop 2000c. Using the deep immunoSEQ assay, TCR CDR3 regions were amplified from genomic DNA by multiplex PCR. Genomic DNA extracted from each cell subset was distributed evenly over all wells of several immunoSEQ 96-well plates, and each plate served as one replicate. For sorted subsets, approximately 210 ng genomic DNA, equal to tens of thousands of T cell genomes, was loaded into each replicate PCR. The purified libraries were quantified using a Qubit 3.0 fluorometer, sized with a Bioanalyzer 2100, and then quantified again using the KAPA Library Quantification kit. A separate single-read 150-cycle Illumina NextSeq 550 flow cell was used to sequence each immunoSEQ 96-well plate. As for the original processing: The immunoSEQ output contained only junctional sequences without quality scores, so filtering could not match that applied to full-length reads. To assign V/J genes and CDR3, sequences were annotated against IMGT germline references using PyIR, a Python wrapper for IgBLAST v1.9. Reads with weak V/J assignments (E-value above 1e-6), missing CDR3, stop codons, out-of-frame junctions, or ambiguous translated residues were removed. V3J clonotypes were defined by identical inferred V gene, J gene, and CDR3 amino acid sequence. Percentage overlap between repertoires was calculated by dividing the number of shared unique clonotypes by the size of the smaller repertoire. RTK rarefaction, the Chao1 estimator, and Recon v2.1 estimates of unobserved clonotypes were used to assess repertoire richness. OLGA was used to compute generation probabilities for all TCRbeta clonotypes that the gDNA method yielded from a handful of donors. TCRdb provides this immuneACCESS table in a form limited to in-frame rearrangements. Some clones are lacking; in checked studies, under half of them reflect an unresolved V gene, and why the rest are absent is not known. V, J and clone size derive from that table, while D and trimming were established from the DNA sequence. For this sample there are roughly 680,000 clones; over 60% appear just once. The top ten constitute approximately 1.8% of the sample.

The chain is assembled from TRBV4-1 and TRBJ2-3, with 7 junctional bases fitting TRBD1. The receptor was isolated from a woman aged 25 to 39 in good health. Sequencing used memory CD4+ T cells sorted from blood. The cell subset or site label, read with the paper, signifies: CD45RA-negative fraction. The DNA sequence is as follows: TGCGCCAGCAGCCGAGGGGGCAGGGACACAGATACGCAGTATTTT. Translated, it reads CASSRGGRDTDTQYF.